This T cell receptor beta chain was recorded in a study of T cell changes during pregnancy in multiple sclerosis. Germline V lookup: CDR1 LGHNA, CDR2 YSLEER. The CDR3 contains 16 residues. J gave up 0 bases and V 0 bases, and 2 bases lay outside the gene matches. TCRdb keeps only in-frame clones here, not all; method: immunoSEQ multiplex PCR. The table includes about 86,000 clones, 91% detected once. The sample here was peripheral blood, taken in the first trimester of pregnancy. The receptor was derived from a female donor in good health, enrolled as a control in a pregnancy study. The chain is built from TRBV4-3 and TRBJ2-1; 7 bases agree with TRBD2. CDR3 nucleotides: TGCGCCAGCAGCCAAGAGGCTAGCGGCTCCTACAATGAGCAGTTCTTC. This sequence encodes CASSQEASGSYNEQFF.